This T cell receptor (beta chain) was sequenced in a study of regulatory T cells in long-lasting Graves disease. This clonotype was seen only a few times. After removal of 3 bases from V and 0 bases from J, the junction contained 14 bases not matched to a gene. The germline V gene has CDR1 SGHAT and CDR2 FQNNGV. This CDR3 spans 19 amino acids. Time point indicated: newly diagnosed GD, antithyroid drugs for less than 3 months. Isolated PBMC RNA provided the starting material for the TCR library. Combining iRepertoire HTBI primers with Arm-PCR of CDR3 regions, the authors built TCR beta libraries. From the multiplex PCR reads, TCRdb called clonotypes with MiXCR, one entry per CDR3 protein. The sample includes over 450,000 distinct CDR3 sequences, approximately 12% of them seen just once. Separately, the same data were catalogued under a study of T cells in Graves' hyperthyroidism and ophthalmopathy.

This TCR came from a young woman with Graves disease. The rearrangement uses TRBV11-2 and TRBJ2-1; TRBD2 agrees at 7 bases. Here the sequenced sample was peripheral blood mononuclear cells (PBMCs), taken at new diagnosis, from a patient treated with antithyroid drugs. For the CDR3, the DNA is TGTGCCAGCAGCTTCCCCAGCGGGATAAACCTCAGCTCCTACAATGAGCAGTTCTTC. It is translated as CASSFPSGINLSSYNEQFF.